The next 15 T cell receptor beta chains were all read from a single sample in a study of blood T cells in healthy people across ages. Using a J-beta primer mix together with a sample-barcoded 5' primer, a second PCR was run for roughly 6 to 11 cycles. TCRdb re-called the 5' RACE reads with MiXCR, one entry per CDR3 protein. The table lists 1.5 million to 2 million distinct CDR3 sequences, about 50% of them singletons. Sequenced: blood. Receptors originate from a woman aged 40 to 50 in good health.

This clonotype came up a few times. This rearrangement joins TRBV18 to TRBJ2-5; 12 bases align to TRBD2. The germline V gene has CDR1 KGHSH and CDR2 LQKENI. The CDR3 totals 16 residues. V gave up 4 bases and J gave up 2 bases; unmatched junction bases: 5. CDR3 amino acids: CASSQRLAGDQETQYF. The CDR3 DNA is TGTGCCAGCTCACAACGACTAGCGGGGGATCAAGAGACCCAGTACTTC.

The J gene is TRBJ2-1, the V gene TRBV5-1; D call uncertain. The CDR3 extends over 14 amino acids. V gave up 4 bases and J gave up 0 bases, with 8 bases separating them. Germline-derived CDR1 and CDR2 are SGHRS and YFSETQ. This CDR3 is CASSPEPSYNEQFF. The CDR3 coding sequence is TGCGCCAGCAGCCCGGAACCCTCCTACAATGAGCAGTTCTTC.

The rearrangement joins TRBV20-1 to TRBJ2-1; D may be TRBD1 (6 bases). V lost 3 bases to trimming and J lost 2 bases, with 14 bases between them. CDR3 length: 15 residues. CDR1 is DFQATT and CDR2 is SNEGSKA in the germline V gene (reference sequence). As DNA, the CDR3 is TGCAGTGCTAGTCTGTGGAAGGGGGCCTACAATGAGCAGTTCTTC. It translates to CSASLWKGAYNEQFF.

The V call is TRBV18, the J call TRBJ1-2; 9 bases match TRBD1. The CDR3 has 16 amino acids. J gave up 5 bases and V 0 bases, and 7 bases lay outside the gene matches. The V gene's germline CDR1 is KGHSH and CDR2 LQKENI. CDR3 loop: CASSPPGQGSNYGYTF. Here the CDR3 DNA reads TGTGCCAGCTCACCACCGGGACAGGGCTCCAATTATGGCTACACCTTC. Looking up the rest from reference TRBV18 and TRBJ1-2 gives the full variable domain: NAGVMQNPRHLVRRRGQEARLRCSPMKGHSHVYWYRQLPEEGLKFMVYLQKENIIDESGMPKERFSAEFPKEGPSILRIQQVVRGDSAAYFCASSPPGQGSNYGYTFGSGTRLTVV.

This clonotype was found a few times. The V call is TRBV11-1, the J call TRBJ2-7, with 7 nucleotides matching TRBD1. The germline gives CDR1 SGHAT, CDR2 FQDESV (reference sequence). This CDR3 contains 15 residues. V trimming: 5 bases; J trimming: 0 bases; junction bases outside the gene matches: 7. In nucleotides, the CDR3 is TGTGCCAGCAGCGATCCGGACAGGAGCTCCTACGAGCAGTACTTC. This encodes CASSDPDRSSYEQYF.

The genes are TRBV12-3 or TRBV12-4 and TRBJ2-5; TRBD2 matches 7 bases. The junction had 13 bases not matched to a gene; V was cut back by 5 bases and J by 4 bases. There are 16 residues in the CDR3. CDR3 residues: CASSPRLGGGRETQYF. CDR3 nucleotide sequence: TGTGCCAGCAGTCCACGGTTGGGCGGGGGTCGAGAGACCCAGTACTTC.

This sequence joins TRBV7-2 and TRBJ1-2; possibly TRBD1 for D (5 bases). CDR1 is SGHTA, CDR2 FQGNSA, per germline. The V gene lost 5 bases and the J gene lost 10 bases, with 17 bases spanning the gap. The CDR3 contains 13 residues. In DNA form, the CDR3 reads TGTGCCAGCAGCCAACGCCGGGGACCCAACTACACCTTC. Translating it yields CASSQRRGPNYTF.

J is TRBJ2-7 and V is TRBV20-1, with D uncertain. The CDR3 covers 13 residues. With 5 bases removed from V and 0 bases from J, the gap between germline ends came to 11 bases. Germline V gene data show CDR1 as DFQATT and CDR2 as SNEGSKA (reference sequence). The CDR3: CSASSLSSYEQYF. DNA of the CDR3: TGCAGTGCTTCGTCCCTTAGCTCCTACGAGCAGTACTTC.

V is TRBV12-3 or TRBV12-4 and J is TRBJ2-1, with TRBD1 matching 12 bases. After removal of 7 bases from V and 12 bases from J, the junction contained 13 bases not matched to a gene. The CDR3 spans 15 residues. CDR3 sequence reads: CASNTRDRGRKRQFF. For the CDR3, the DNA is TGTGCCAGCAATACACGGGACAGGGGGCGTAAACGGCAGTTCTTC.

This clonotype appeared a single time. This sequence joins TRBV7-2 and TRBJ2-1; 9 positions agree with TRBD2. J gave up 7 bases and V 5 bases, and 9 bases lay outside the gene matches. CDR3 length: 15 amino acids. Looked up from germline, CDR1 is SGHTA and CDR2 is FQGNSA. The CDR3 protein is CASSPAGGPRNEQFF. CDR3 DNA sequence: TGTGCCAGCAGCCCCGCGGGGGGGCCCAGGAATGAGCAGTTCTTC.

The chain recombines TRBV28 with TRBJ2-3; TRBD2 is a possible D gene (6 bases). The V gene lost 10 bases and the J gene lost 5 bases, with 19 bases spanning the gap. Germline CDR1 and CDR2: MDHEN and SYDVKM. The CDR3 totals 14 residues. CDR3 in amino acids: CATSTGDSEDTQYF. In DNA, the CDR3 is TGTGCCACCAGCACGGGGGATTCGGAAGATACGCAGTATTTT.

V is TRBV10-2 and J is TRBJ2-1, with D unresolved. The V end was cut by 4 bases, the J end by 2 bases, with 15 bases between. CDR1 is WSHSY and CDR2 is SAAADI in the germline V gene. The CDR3 is 16 residues long. Here the CDR3 DNA reads TGCGCCAGCAGTGCTTCGGCCTCGGAGACCTACAATGAGCAGTTCTTC. Its translation: CASSASASETYNEQFF.

In its sample, this clonotype was seen a few times. The genes are TRBV3-1 and TRBJ1-5; D gene uncertain. Germline CDR1 LGHDT, CDR2 YNNKEL (reference sequence). The CDR3 extends over 11 amino acids. Trimming took 1 base from V and 14 from J, leaving 9 bases between them. The CDR3 bases are TGTGCCAGCAGCCAAGGGACGGAAGAGCATTTT. This translates into CASSQGTEEHF.

Comment on this clonotype: A junction boundary mismatches the germline segment, possibly from a read error. This chain links TRBV10-3 with TRBJ2-7; TRBD1 matches 7 bases. Germline V gives CDR1 ENHRY, CDR2 SYGVKD. The CDR3 totals 14 residues. The CDR3 sequence: CAISFRDSSSEQYF. The CDR3, as DNA: TGTGCCATCAGTTTCCGGGACAGCTCCTCCGAGCAGTACTTC.

This clonotype has only a few counts. J is TRBJ1-2 and V is TRBV29-1; TRBD1 matches at 10 bases. Trimming removed 4 bases from V and 4 bases from J; junction bases left unmatched: 3. Germline loops: CDR1 SQVTM, CDR2 ANQGSEA. The length of the CDR3 is 13 residues. The CDR3 spells CSVGDRGGYGYTF. The CDR3, as DNA: TGCAGCGTTGGGGACAGGGGTGGCTATGGCTACACCTTC.